The 16 T cell receptor beta chains below all came from one sample that was sequenced in a study of early T cells in non-severe SARS-CoV-2 infection. Each CDR3 protein gets one entry after TCRdb re-called the 5' RACE reads with MiXCR. The sample includes approximately 50,000 distinct CDR3 sequences, roughly 9.3% of them seen just once. The source material was whole blood. Receptor source: an adult who was a healthcare worker with PCR-confirmed SARS-CoV-2 infection or an uninfected control (not recorded which).

There are a few counts of this clonotype. The chain uses TRBV7-9 and TRBJ2-3; D remains unclear. The CDR3 consists of 18 residues. CDR1 and CDR2 from the germline V gene are SEHNR and FQNEAQ (reference sequence). Trimming left V 1 base short and J 0 bases short, with 17 bases between. CDR3 sequence reads: CASSLGLGEPFSTDTQYF. CDR3 coding DNA: TGTGCCAGCAGCTTAGGCTTAGGCGAGCCCTTTAGCACAGATACGCAGTATTTT. Based on the CDR3 plus reference TRBV7-9 and TRBJ2-3, the full variable domain is DTGVSQNPRHKITKRGQNVTFRCDPISEHNRLYWYRQTLGQGPEFLTYFQNEAQLEKSRLLSDRFSAERPKGSFSTLEIQRTEQGDSAMYLCASSLGLGEPFSTDTQYFGPGTRLTVL.

There are a few counts of this clonotype. The chain joins TRBV5-1 to TRBJ2-2; perhaps TRBD2 as D (5 bases). CDR1 is SGHRS, CDR2 YFSETQ, per germline. This CDR3 contains 15 residues. Trimming removed 3 bases from V and 4 bases from J, with 13 bases in between. In nucleotides, the CDR3 is TGCGCCAGCAGCTCCGACTACGGGGTCACCGGGGAGCTGTTTTTT. It specifies CASSSDYGVTGELFF.

This clonotype has more than one count but fewer than ten. The chain has TRBV27 and TRBJ2-7; D is unclear. The CDR3 covers 13 residues. Germline V lookup: CDR1 MNHEY, CDR2 SMNVEV (reference sequence). Trimming removed 5 bases at V and 0 bases at J, with 8 bases between. This CDR3 reads CASSVRHSYEQYF. The CDR3 coding sequence is TGTGCCAGCAGTGTAAGGCACTCCTACGAGCAGTACTTC.

The chain has TRBV7-2 and TRBJ1-4; 12 positions match TRBD1. After removal of 3 bases from V and 5 bases from J, the junction contained 4 bases not matched to a gene. The V gene's germline CDR1 is SGHTA and CDR2 FQGNSA. There are 16 residues in the CDR3. This chain's CDR3 is CASSLGTGGSNEKLFF. The CDR3 DNA follows: TGTGCCAGCAGCTTGGGGACAGGGGGCTCCAATGAAAAACTGTTTTTT.

The J gene is TRBJ1-1, the V gene TRBV10-2; perhaps TRBD1 as D (6 bases). V lost 6 bases, J lost 2 bases, and 19 bases lay in between. The CDR3 runs to 16 residues. The germline gives CDR1 WSHSY, CDR2 SAAADI. CDR3 region: CASRDGGRQSNTEAFF. CDR3 nucleotides: TGCGCCAGCAGGGATGGGGGCCGTCAGTCAAACACTGAAGCTTTCTTT.

The table lists this clonotype with many counts. V gene TRBV5-6 combines with J gene TRBJ2-5; 7 positions agree with TRBD1. The CDR3 length is 14 residues. Trimming cost V 4 bases and J 3 bases; bases outside gene matches: 6. Germline CDR1 reads SGHDT; CDR2 reads YYEEEE. CDR3 loop: CASSPGTEEETQYF. The DNA for the CDR3 is TGTGCCAGCAGCCCCGGGACAGAGGAAGAGACCCAGTACTTC.

This clonotype showed up many times. The chain combines TRBV5-4 with TRBJ2-3, with 7 bases fitting TRBD2. The germline gives CDR1 SGHNT, CDR2 YYREEE (reference sequence). The CDR3 has 15 amino acids. V lost 0 bases and J lost 2; bases outside the gene matches: 3. The CDR3 sequence is CASSLGGSNTDTQYF. The CDR3 nucleotides read TGTGCCAGCAGCTTGGGCGGGAGTAACACAGATACGCAGTATTTT.

This clonotype was recorded at least ten times. The rearrangement links TRBV7-2 to TRBJ1-6, with D possibly matching TRBD1 (5 bases). Looked up from germline, CDR1 is SGHTA and CDR2 is FQGNSA. The CDR3 spans 12 residues. Trimming took 5 bases from V and 14 from J, leaving 13 bases between them. CDR3 residues: CASSPTGRSLHF. CDR3 DNA sequence: TGTGCCAGCAGCCCCACGGGACGATCCCTCCACTTT.

A note on this clonotype: A single base separates this from a much larger clone, so it may be a read error. The chain joins TRBV7-9 to TRBJ1-6; no reliable D call. The CDR3 loop spans 14 amino acids. Looked up from germline, CDR1 is SEHNR and CDR2 is FQNEAQ (reference sequence). The CDR3 is CASSDEQYNSPLLF. In DNA form, the CDR3 reads TGTGCCAGCAGCGATGAGCAGTATAATTCACCCCTCCTCTTT.

The V gene is TRBV6-2 or TRBV6-3, the J gene TRBJ1-5; no clear D. CDR3 length: 12 amino acids. Per germline, CDR1 MNHEY and CDR2 SVGEGT. The ends were cut back, 5 bases at V and 4 bases at J, with 6 bases in the middle. Here the CDR3 DNA reads TGTGCCAGCAGTGACGGGAATCAGCCCCAGCATTTT. Translating it yields CASSDGNQPQHF.

The chain is built from TRBV10-3 and TRBJ2-3; no clear D gene. The CDR3 has 14 residues. The V end was cut by 2 bases, the J end by 1 base, with 7 bases between. Germline assignment: CDR1 ENHRY and CDR2 SYGVKD. CDR3 bases: TGTGCCATCAGTGAGGGGGTTGGCACAGATACGCAGTATTTT. Translating it yields CAISEGVGTDTQYF.

This clonotype was detected ten times or more. This chain links TRBV20-1 with TRBJ1-4; no definite D call. Trimming took off 7 bases at V and 9 bases at J, with 9 bases between the two ends. Per the germline V gene, CDR1 is DFQATT and CDR2 is SNEGSKA (reference sequence). The CDR3 consists of 10 residues. The CDR3 DNA sequence: TGCAGTGTCGGCCCGAAAAAACTGTTTTTT. Translating gives CSVGPKKLFF.

There are many counts of this clonotype. This sequence joins TRBV7-8 and TRBJ1-2; 7 bases match TRBD1. The V gene end was trimmed by 4 bases and the J gene end by 8 bases; junction bases not matched to a gene: 10. The CDR3 runs to 14 residues. Per germline, CDR1 SGHVS and CDR2 FQNEAQ. CDR3 residues: CASSYRQGRSGYTF. The CDR3 DNA sequence: TGTGCCAGCAGCTATCGACAGGGTAGATCGGGCTACACCTTC.

This clonotype was observed many times. The DNA for the CDR3 is TGTGCCAGCAGTTACCCCGGACTAGCGGGAGGACCAAATCCCGTCTCCTACGAGCAGTACTTC. Translated, it gives CASSYPGLAGGPNPVSYEQYF. The chain employs TRBV6-6 and TRBJ2-7; 14 bases are shared with TRBD2. The CDR3 contains 21 residues. Germline V gene data show CDR1 as MNHNY and CDR2 as SVGAGI (reference sequence). V trimming: 2 bases; J trimming: 0 bases; junction bases outside the gene matches: 15.

The chain combines TRBV5-1 with TRBJ2-2, with 10 bases that match TRBD2. The CDR3 consists of 17 residues. The V segment lost 4 bases and the J segment 1 base; nucleotides outside the gene matches: 7. Germline V gene lookup returns CDR1 SGHRS and CDR2 YFSETQ. This CDR3 reads CASSRLTSGLNTGELFF. CDR3 nucleotide sequence: TGCGCCAGCAGCAGACTGACTAGCGGGCTGAACACCGGGGAGCTGTTTTTT.

In this sample, this clonotype turned up a few times. This sequence joins TRBV18 and TRBJ1-1; TRBD1 matches 10 bases. The germline V gene encodes CDR1 KGHSH and CDR2 LQKENI. This CDR3 is 18 amino acids long. After removal of 0 bases from V and 2 bases from J, the junction contained 9 bases not matched to a gene. The CDR3 DNA reads TGTGCCAGCTCACCACCGAGGACAGGGGGTTCCTACAACACTGAAGCTTTCTTT. This sequence encodes CASSPPRTGGSYNTEAFF.